This T cell receptor (beta chain) was identified during a study of cytotoxic CD8 clonotypes in ibrutinib-treated CLL. The wider study: Response sampling occurred after a median approximately 12 months of treatment (range 6 to 36).

To note about this clone: Its cognate antigen is unknown.

Study-wide findings and caveats: Sample timing was unmatched between remission and later-progressing patients; lymph nodes unstudied.

Using immunoSEQ multiplex PCR, the repertoire was profiled, and TCRdb retains in-frame clones only, with some absent. The table has about 50,000 clones, around four fifths seen once. The V gene lost 5 bases and the J gene lost 3 bases, with 16 bases spanning the gap. This CDR3 comprises 15 residues. In germline, CDR1 is SGHVS, CDR2 FQNEAQ. This clonotype originated in a human donor with chronic lymphocytic leukemia. The rearrangement uses TRBV7-8 and TRBJ1-1; possible D gene TRBD1, 5 bases. The source was PBMCs, collected after 24 months of ibrutinib treatment. The CDR3 DNA follows: TGTGCCAGCAGCGCGATTAGGGGTCGGTACACTGAAGCTTTCTTT. It yields the protein CASSAIRGRYTEAFF.